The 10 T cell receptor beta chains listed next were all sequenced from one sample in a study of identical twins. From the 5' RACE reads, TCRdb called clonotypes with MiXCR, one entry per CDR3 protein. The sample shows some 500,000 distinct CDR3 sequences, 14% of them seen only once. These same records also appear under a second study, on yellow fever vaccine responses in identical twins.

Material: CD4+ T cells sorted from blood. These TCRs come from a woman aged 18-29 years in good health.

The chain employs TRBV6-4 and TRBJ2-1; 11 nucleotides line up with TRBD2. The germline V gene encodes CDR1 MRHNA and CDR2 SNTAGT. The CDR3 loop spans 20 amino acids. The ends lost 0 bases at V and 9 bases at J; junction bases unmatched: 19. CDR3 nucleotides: TGTGCCAGCAGTGACTCCGGGTATGGATTGGTTAGCGGGAGGGCTAGTGAGCAGTTCTTC. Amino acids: CASSDSGYGLVSGRASEQFF.

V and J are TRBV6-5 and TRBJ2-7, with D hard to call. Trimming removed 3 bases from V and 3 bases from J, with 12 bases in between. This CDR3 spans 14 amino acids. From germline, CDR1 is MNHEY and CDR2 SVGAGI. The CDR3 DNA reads TGTGCCAGCAGTTATCGAGAGTACGGCTACGAGCAGTACTTC. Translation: CASSYREYGYEQYF.

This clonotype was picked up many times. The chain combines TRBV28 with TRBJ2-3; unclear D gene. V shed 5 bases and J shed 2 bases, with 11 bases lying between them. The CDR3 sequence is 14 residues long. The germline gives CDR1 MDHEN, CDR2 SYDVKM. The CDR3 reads CASSVTWATDTQYF. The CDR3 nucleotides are TGTGCCAGCAGTGTGACATGGGCCACAGATACGCAGTATTTT.

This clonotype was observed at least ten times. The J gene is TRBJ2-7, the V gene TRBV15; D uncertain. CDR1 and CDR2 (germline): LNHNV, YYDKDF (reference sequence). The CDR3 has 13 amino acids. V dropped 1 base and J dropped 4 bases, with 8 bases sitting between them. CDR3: CATSRVQSYEQYF. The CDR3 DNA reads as TGTGCCACCAGCAGAGTTCAGAGTTACGAGCAGTACTTC.

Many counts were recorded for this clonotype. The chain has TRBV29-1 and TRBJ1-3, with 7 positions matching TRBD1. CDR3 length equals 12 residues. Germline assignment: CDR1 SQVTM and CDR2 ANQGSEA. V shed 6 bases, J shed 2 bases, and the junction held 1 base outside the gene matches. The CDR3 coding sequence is TGCAGCGTCGGACAGGCTGGAAACACCATATATTTT. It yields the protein CSVGQAGNTIYF. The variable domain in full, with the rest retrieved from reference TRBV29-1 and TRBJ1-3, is SAVISQKPSRDICQRGTSLTIQCQVDSQVTMMFWYRQQPGQSLTLIATANQGSEATYESGFVIDKFPISRPNLTFSTLTVSNMSPEDSSIYLCSVGQAGNTIYFGEGSWLTVV.

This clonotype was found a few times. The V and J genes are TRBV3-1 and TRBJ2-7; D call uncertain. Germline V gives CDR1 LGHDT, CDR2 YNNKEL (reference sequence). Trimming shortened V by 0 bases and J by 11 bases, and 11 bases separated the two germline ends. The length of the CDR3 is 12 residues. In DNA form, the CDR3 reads TGTGCCAGCAGCCAAGATGTGGGGAAGAAGTACTTC. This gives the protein CASSQDVGKKYF.

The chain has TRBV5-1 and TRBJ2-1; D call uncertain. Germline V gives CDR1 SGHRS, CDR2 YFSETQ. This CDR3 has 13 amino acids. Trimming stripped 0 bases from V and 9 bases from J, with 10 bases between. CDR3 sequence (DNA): TGCGCCAGCAGCTTGGTTCTAGAAGCTGAGCAGTTCTTC. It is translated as CASSLVLEAEQFF.

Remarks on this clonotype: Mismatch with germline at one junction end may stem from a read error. CDR3 loop: CASSKKQGADAFF. The CDR3 DNA follows: TGTGCCAGCAGTAAAAAACAGGGGGCTGATGCTTTCTTT. V is TRBV12-3 or TRBV12-4 and J is TRBJ1-1, with TRBD1 identical over 9 bases. This CDR3 contains 13 residues.

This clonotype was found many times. In DNA form, the CDR3 reads TGCAGCGTTCGGGACAGGACTCAAGAGACCCAGTACTTC. This encodes CSVRDRTQETQYF. This chain connects TRBV29-1 to TRBJ2-5, with TRBD1 matching over 8 bases. The CDR3 has 13 amino acids. Germline trimming cut 5 bases from V and 2 bases from J; bases unmatched to any gene: 4. The germline gives CDR1 SQVTM, CDR2 ANQGSEA.

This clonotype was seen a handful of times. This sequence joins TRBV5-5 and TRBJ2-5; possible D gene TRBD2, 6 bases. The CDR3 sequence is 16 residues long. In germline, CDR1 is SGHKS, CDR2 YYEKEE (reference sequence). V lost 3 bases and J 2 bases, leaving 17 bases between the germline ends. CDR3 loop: CASSWTWRGWQETQYF. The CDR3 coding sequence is TGTGCCAGCAGCTGGACGTGGAGGGGTTGGCAAGAGACCCAGTACTTC.